A single sample gave rise to the 28 T cell receptor beta chains below, sequenced in a study of spatial heterogeneity in lung cancer. The time point denotes: blood at routine non-recurrence follow-up after resection. The input material, whole RNA from tumor, nontumor lung or frozen PBMC, was sequenced unsorted. A single record per CDR3 protein comes from TCRdb applying MiXCR to the 5' RACE reads. The table includes 95,000 to 130,000 distinct CDR3 sequences, approximately 12% detected once. The sample in question was PBMCs, obtained at follow-up. The receptors were gathered from a male donor with early-stage non-small cell lung cancer.

This clonotype was seen ten or more times. V gene TRBV12-3 or TRBV12-4 combines with J gene TRBJ1-4, with TRBD1 matching 8 bases. The J segment lost 8 bases and the V segment lost 5 bases, leaving 7 bases of the junction unmatched. CDR3 size: 14 residues. The DNA of the CDR3 is TGTGCCAGCAGTCCACAGGGGGTGGCGGAAAAACTGTTTTTT. It specifies CASSPQGVAEKLFF.

This clonotype has more than one count but fewer than ten. The rearrangement joins TRBV6-5 to TRBJ2-7; D remains ambiguous. Germline loops: CDR1 MNHEY, CDR2 SVGAGI. The length of the CDR3 is 13 residues. Deletions cut 4 bases from V and 7 bases from J, with 14 bases between. CDR3 sequence (DNA): TGTGCCAGCAGTTTGGGGTACCTTGGGGAGCAGTACTTC. Amino acid sequence: CASSLGYLGEQYF.

This clonotype was seen at least ten times. The chain couples TRBV10-3 to TRBJ2-7; D is unclear. Germline V gene lookup returns CDR1 ENHRY and CDR2 SYGVKD. The CDR3 loop spans 13 amino acids. Between the trimmed V and J ends, which lost 7 bases and 4 bases, there was a span of 14 bases. The CDR3 DNA follows: TGTGCCATCAATCGGCCAGGATCGTACGAGCAGTACTTC. The encoded protein is CAINRPGSYEQYF.

This clonotype has a handful of counts. The rearrangement uses TRBV7-2 and TRBJ2-5; either TRBD1 or TRBD2 may supply D (5 bases each). V lost 3 bases, J lost 11 bases, and 13 bases lay in between. In germline, CDR1 is SGHTA, CDR2 FQGNSA. CDR3 size: 12 residues. The CDR3 loop is CASSFRAEGQYF. The CDR3 DNA is TGTGCCAGCAGCTTCAGGGCAGAGGGTCAGTACTTC.

This clonotype was observed a handful of times. The chain links TRBV10-3 to TRBJ2-1; 7 nucleotides match TRBD2. CDR1 is ENHRY and CDR2 is SYGVKD in the germline V gene. The CDR3 totals 16 residues. The ends lost 4 bases at V and 5 bases at J; junction bases unmatched: 11. CDR3 in DNA: TGTGCCATCAGTGCTCAGGGAGGGCTTTCGGACAATGAGCAGTTCTTC. Its translation: CAISAQGGLSDNEQFF.

This clonotype came up a few times. The CDR3 sequence: CAVSQWATSGNTIYF. CDR3 bases: TGTGCCGTATCCCAATGGGCCACCTCTGGAAACACCATATATTTT. The chain combines TRBV10-3 with TRBJ1-3; D gene uncertain. Per germline, CDR1 ENHRY and CDR2 SYGVKD. The CDR3 contains 15 residues. Trimming stripped 11 bases from V and 0 bases from J, with 17 bases between.

V and J are TRBV11-2 and TRBJ2-7; the D is unclear. The V gene's germline CDR1 is SGHAT and CDR2 FQNNGV. The germline V and J ends were trimmed by 7 bases and 2 bases, with 12 bases remaining between them. The CDR3 is made up of 13 amino acids. CDR3 nucleotide sequence: TGTGCCAGCACCGTACTGGGTGCCTACGAGCAGTACTTC. This translates into CASTVLGAYEQYF.

This clonotype appeared a few times. The gene calls are TRBV20-1 and TRBJ2-7; 9 positions match TRBD2. The CDR3 is 14 residues long. Trimming took 5 bases from V and 2 from J; bases not matched to a gene: 7. Germline V lookup: CDR1 DFQATT, CDR2 SNEGSKA (reference sequence). This CDR3 is CSAPSIAGAYEQYF. The CDR3 region has the DNA TGCAGTGCTCCCTCAATAGCGGGGGCCTACGAGCAGTACTTC.

The chain recombines TRBV5-1 with TRBJ2-5; no firm D call. The ends were cut back, 0 bases at V and 1 base at J, with 4 bases in the middle. The length of the CDR3 is 13 residues. In germline, CDR1 is SGHRS, CDR2 YFSETQ. The CDR3 region has the DNA TGCGCCAGCAGCTTGGTAGCCCAAGAGACCCAGTACTTC. Amino acids: CASSLVAQETQYF.

This clonotype was detected a few times. The CDR3 is CASSYSEGSNQPQHF. The CDR3 DNA reads TGTGCCAGCAGTTACTCGGAGGGGAGCAATCAGCCCCAGCATTTT. The rearrangement uses TRBV6-5 and TRBJ1-5; D might be TRBD1 (5 bases). CDR1 MNHEY and CDR2 SVGAGI come from the germline V gene. This CDR3 comprises 15 residues. The V end was cut by 0 bases, the J end by 1 base, with 7 bases between.

This sequence joins TRBV24-1 and TRBJ1-5, with 8 bases aligning to TRBD1. With V trimmed by 0 bases and J by 5 bases, 8 bases remained unmatched. The CDR3 spans 17 residues. Germline assignment: CDR1 KGHDR and CDR2 SFDVKD. CDR3 DNA sequence: TGTGCCACCAGTGATTTGACAGGGGGAGGTATGGATCAGCCCCAGCATTTT. Translation gives CATSDLTGGGMDQPQHF.

This clonotype was detected ten times or more. The chain combines TRBV4-3 with TRBJ1-6; possible D gene TRBD1, 6 bases. Germline V lookup: CDR1 LGHNA, CDR2 YSLEER. The CDR3 is 20 amino acids. The V end lost 0 bases, the J end lost 5 bases, and 23 bases lay between the germline ends. The CDR3 reads CASSQESLGQGRVNNSPLHF. The CDR3 bases are TGCGCCAGCAGCCAAGAATCCCTAGGGCAGGGGAGGGTTAATAATTCACCCCTCCACTTT.

The chain carries TRBV7-2 and TRBJ2-3, with 9 bases lining up with TRBD2. This CDR3 comprises 17 residues. The germline CDR1 and CDR2 sequences are SGHTA and FQGNSA. With V trimmed by 3 bases and J by 0 bases, 7 bases remained unmatched. Here the CDR3 DNA reads TGTGCCAGCAGCTTCCACTCCGGGACTAGCAGCACAGATACGCAGTATTTT. It is translated as CASSFHSGTSSTDTQYF.

V is TRBV28 and J is TRBJ2-7; D is unresolved. The CDR3 has 12 residues. The V gene lost 10 bases and the J gene lost 3 bases, with 13 bases spanning the gap. Germline assignment: CDR1 MDHEN and CDR2 SYDVKM. This CDR3 is CAIGRINYEQYF. The CDR3 nucleotides read TGTGCCATCGGACGGATCAACTACGAGCAGTACTTC. Drawing the rest from reference TRBV28 and TRBJ2-7, the complete variable domain is DVKVTQSSRYLVKRTGEKVFLECVQDMDHENMFWYRQDPGLGLRLIYFSYDVKMKEKGDIPEGYSVSREKKERFSLILESASTNQTSMYLCAIGRINYEQYFGPGTRLTVT.

This clonotype was seen only a few times. The chain joins TRBV7-9 to TRBJ1-2; unclear D gene. Germline-derived CDR1 and CDR2 are SEHNR and FQNEAQ (reference sequence). Trimming cost V 1 base and J 2 bases, with 5 bases left between them. This CDR3 is 13 amino acids long. DNA of the CDR3: TGTGCCAGCAGCTTAGAGAGAAACTATGGCTACACCTTC. It is translated as CASSLERNYGYTF.

This clonotype was counted many times. V is TRBV9 and J is TRBJ2-3; 14 positions match TRBD2. Per germline, CDR1 SGDLS and CDR2 YYNGEE. The CDR3 is 14 residues long. Trimming at V came to 7 bases and at J to 4 bases, leaving 2 bases not matched to a gene. The CDR3: CASGTSGGADTQYF. CDR3 nucleotides: TGTGCCAGCGGGACTAGCGGGGGCGCAGATACGCAGTATTTT.

The rearrangement joins TRBV28 to TRBJ1-6; D might be TRBD1 (6 bases). There are 14 residues in the CDR3. V shed 4 bases and J shed 6 bases, with 10 bases lying between them. Germline V gives CDR1 MDHEN, CDR2 SYDVKM. Here the CDR3 reads CASSSPGVNSPLHF. The CDR3 DNA reads as TGTGCCAGCAGTTCTCCAGGGGTTAATTCACCCCTCCACTTT. Variable domain in full (rest from reference TRBV28 and TRBJ1-6): DVKVTQSSRYLVKRTGEKVFLECVQDMDHENMFWYRQDPGLGLRLIYFSYDVKMKEKGDIPEGYSVSREKKERFSLILESASTNQTSMYLCASSSPGVNSPLHFGNGTRLTVT.

J is TRBJ2-3 and V is TRBV28; the D gene is possibly TRBD1 (5 bases). Deletions cut 2 bases from V and 4 bases from J, with 37 bases between. The germline gives CDR1 MDHEN, CDR2 SYDVKM. This CDR3 contains 23 residues. The CDR3 DNA sequence: TGTGCCAGCAGTTTAATCCTCCTATTGGGGAAGGTCGTGGGAAGGGGCAAGGCAGATACGCAGTATTTT. The encoded protein is CASSLILLLGKVVGRGKADTQYF.

The chain uses TRBV29-1 and TRBJ1-3; maybe TRBD1 (5 bases). Germline values: CDR1 SQVTM, CDR2 ANQGSEA. The CDR3 length is 12 residues. Deletions cut 7 bases from V and 4 bases from J, with 11 bases between. The CDR3 DNA reads TGCAGCGCCGGGACTGCAGGAAACACCATATATTTT. Translated: CSAGTAGNTIYF.

This clonotype was picked up a small number of times. The chain couples TRBV29-1 to TRBJ2-2, with D possibly matching TRBD1 (5 bases). The germline CDR1 and CDR2 sequences are SQVTM and ANQGSEA. Trimming left V 1 base short and J 7 bases short, with 13 bases between. The length of the CDR3 is 14 residues. The CDR3 DNA sequence: TGCAGCGTTGAAGGCAGGGATGGGGTCGGGGAGCTGTTTTTT. Translated: CSVEGRDGVGELFF.

The chain recombines TRBV7-2 with TRBJ2-5; possibly TRBD1 or TRBD2 for D (6 bases each). V lost 5 bases and J lost 0, with 16 bases in between. The CDR3 runs 16 residues. Germline CDR1 SGHTA, CDR2 FQGNSA. The CDR3 DNA is TGTGCCAGCAGCCCAGCGAGGGGGGTACACCAAGAGACCCAGTACTTC. Its protein product is CASSPARGVHQETQYF.

Many counts were recorded for this clonotype. This sequence joins TRBV29-1 and TRBJ2-3, with no clear D. This CDR3 is 12 amino acids long. Trimming stripped 6 bases from V and 4 bases from J, with 11 bases between. CDR1 and CDR2 (germline): SQVTM, ANQGSEA. CDR3 residues: CSVAMAADTQYF. CDR3 bases: TGCAGCGTCGCGATGGCCGCAGATACGCAGTATTTT.

The V and J genes are TRBV25-1 and TRBJ2-1; 10 nucleotides line up with TRBD2. Germline trimming cut 5 bases from V and 2 bases from J; bases unmatched to any gene: 6. The CDR3 runs to 16 residues. Germline V gene data show CDR1 as MGHDK and CDR2 as SYGVNS. CDR3 sequence reads: CASSSPSGGPYNEQFF. The CDR3 nucleotides are TGTGCCAGCAGTTCCCCTAGCGGGGGCCCCTACAATGAGCAGTTCTTC.

This clonotype was seen ten or more times. The gene calls are TRBV4-3 and TRBJ2-1; D is uncertain. The CDR3 consists of 14 residues. Germline-derived CDR1 and CDR2 are LGHNA and YSLEER. V was clipped by 1 base and J by 8 bases, with 12 bases between them. The CDR3 spells CASSQGSVLYEQFF. In DNA form, the CDR3 reads TGCGCCAGCAGCCAAGGGTCCGTTTTGTATGAGCAGTTCTTC.

The gene calls are TRBV18 and TRBJ1-2, with 7 nucleotides matching TRBD1. The CDR3 runs 15 residues. V dropped 2 bases and J dropped 4; count of bases not matched to a gene: 7. Germline CDR1 and CDR2: KGHSH and LQKENI. The CDR3, as DNA: TGTGCCAGCTCACCAAGACAGGGCACCTCCTATGGCTACACCTTC. Translation: CASSPRQGTSYGYTF. Based on the CDR3 plus reference TRBV18 and TRBJ1-2, the full variable domain is NAGVMQNPRHLVRRRGQEARLRCSPMKGHSHVYWYRQLPEEGLKFMVYLQKENIIDESGMPKERFSAEFPKEGPSILRIQQVVRGDSAAYFCASSPRQGTSYGYTFGSGTRLTVV.

This clonotype was seen ten or more times. The gene calls are TRBV20-1 and TRBJ1-5, with D possibly TRBD1 on 5 matching bases. The germline V gene encodes CDR1 DFQATT and CDR2 SNEGSKA (reference sequence). V was trimmed by 1 base and J by 1 base, leaving 20 bases between them. This CDR3 has 18 amino acids. The CDR3 sequence is CSARVWGRRRESNQPQHF. DNA for the CDR3: TGCAGTGCTAGAGTCTGGGGCCGTCGTAGGGAGAGCAATCAGCCCCAGCATTTT.

This clonotype was found many times. The chain recombines TRBV7-2 with TRBJ2-5; D is perhaps TRBD2 (7 bases). The CDR3 loop spans 13 amino acids. V was clipped by 6 bases and J by 5 bases, with 13 bases between them. In germline, CDR1 is SGHTA, CDR2 FQGNSA. Here the CDR3 reads CASSSGGRETQYF. DNA of the CDR3: TGTGCCAGCAGTTCGGGGGGCCGGGAGACCCAGTACTTC.

A word on this clonotype: This may be a read error, as it is one base from a much larger clone. V and J are TRBV6-5 and TRBJ1-1; 11 nucleotides align to TRBD1. The length of the CDR3 is 14 residues. With V trimmed by 4 bases and J by 4 bases, 2 bases remained unmatched. Germline-derived CDR1 and CDR2 are MNHEY and SVGAGI. The CDR3 loop reads CASSSGTGGTEAFF. The CDR3 nucleotides are TGTGCCAGCAGTTCCGGGACAGGGGGCACTGAAGCTTTCTTT.